Listed below are T cell receptor beta chains from one sample, sequenced in a study of cytomegalovirus exposure and HLA in healthy donors. Clones were read by immunoSEQ multiplex PCR, and TCRdb kept only the in-frame ones, dropping some. The top ten clones hold 51% of a sample with over 50,000 clones, around 72% of them seen once. Sequenced sample: PBMCs. The receptors originated from a man aged 50 to 59 in good health and CMV-seropositive. Both conserved end residues are part of each CDR3. A D gene is named only where the DNA matches it firmly. The size entry is marked missing in some rows and otherwise reads once, few, many or a size class.

>TRBJ2-7|TRBV29-1|few|TRBD1|15
TGCAGCGTTTACACCGACAGGGGGGGACCCTACGAGCAGTACTTC
CSVYTDRGGPYEQYF
>TRBJ1-5|TRBV7-8|.|.|14
TGTGCCAGCAGCAAGGGAAGGGGAAATCAGCCCCAGCATTTT
CASSKGRGNQPQHF
>TRBJ2-1|TRBV27|.|TRBD1|17
TGTGCCAGCAGTCTACAGACCCTGGCTGGACAGGGGGATGAGCAGTTCTTC
CASSLQTLAGQGDEQFF
>TRBJ2-3|TRBV27|.|TRBD1|20
TGTGCCAGCCGCCGACCCCCGGGACAGAAAGGCCCCATGACCACAGATACGCAGTATTTT
CASRRPPGQKGPMTTDTQYF
>TRBJ2-2|TRBV21-1|.|.|15
TGTGCCAGCAGCAAAGGTGACAAGAACACCGGGGAGCTGTTTTTT
CASSKGDKNTGELFF
>TRBJ2-2|TRBV25-1|.|TRBD1|15
TGTGCCAGCAGTGTTACAGGGGTTAACACCGGGGAGCTGTTTTTT
CASSVTGVNTGELFF
>TRBJ2-5|TRBV28|.|.|12
TGTGCCAGCAGGGGGCGATTAGAGACCCAGTACTTC
CASRGRLETQYF
>TRBJ1-2|TRBV6-1|.|.|13
TGTGCCAGCATCTCATCAGGATCCTCTGGCTACACCTTC
CASISSGSSGYTF
>TRBJ1-2|TRBV19|.|.|13
TGTGCCAGTAGTGTGGATGGGGCATATGGCTACACCTTC
CASSVDGAYGYTF
>TRBJ2-3|TRBV29-1|once|TRBD2|19
TGCAGCGTTGAAGGCGTCGACGGTTCTAGCGGGGGCTTTGGCGATACGCAGTATTTT
CSVEGVDGSSGGFGDTQYF
>TRBJ1-1|TRBV5-6|.|.|14
TGTGCCAGCAGCCAAGGGGGACCGAACACTGAAGCTTTCTTT
CASSQGGPNTEAFF
>TRBJ2-3|TRBV5-1|.|TRBD2|19
TGCGCCAGCAGCCCCTATGGACTAGCGGGAGGGCGGAGCACAGATACGCAGTATTTT
CASSPYGLAGGRSTDTQYF
>TRBJ1-5|TRBV10-3|.|.|16
TGTGCCATCAGTGATGGCAGGGAATTGGGCAATCAGCCCCAGCATTTT
CAISDGRELGNQPQHF
>TRBJ2-7|TRBV6-5|.|TRBD2|13
TGTGCCAGCAGCCGTAGCGGGACCTACGAGCAGTACTTC
CASSRSGTYEQYF
>TRBJ2-7|TRBV7-9|.|TRBD1|13
TGTGCCAGCAGCTACAACACAGGGGGCGAGCAGTACTTC
CASSYNTGGEQYF
>TRBJ1-2|TRBV27|.|.|12
TGTGCCAGCGGCCTGGAGGGTAACGGCTACACCTTC
CASGLEGNGYTF
>TRBJ2-1|TRBV5-5|.|.|13
TGTGCCAGCTTCACAGGGGGAGGGAATGAGCAGTTCTTC
CASFTGGGNEQFF
>TRBJ2-5|TRBV7-8|.|.|16
TGTGCCAGCAGACGGTCGACGGGGCTAGCGCGAGAGACCCAGTACTTC
CASRRSTGLARETQYF
>TRBJ2-1|TRBV6-6|.|.|14
TGTGCCAGCAGTTACCGTTTCAGGGACAATGAGCAGTTCTTC
CASSYRFRDNEQFF
>TRBJ1-1|TRBV7-2|.|.|14
TGTGCCAGCAGCCCTCTGATTTTAGACACTGAAGCTTTCTTT
CASSPLILDTEAFF
>TRBJ2-2|TRBV4-1|.|TRBD2|17
TGCGCCAGCAGCCAAGAAGGGGGGACTAGCGGCACCGGGGAGCTGTTTTTT
CASSQEGGTSGTGELFF
>TRBJ2-1|TRBV27|.|.|13
TGTGCCAGCGCGTCAGGGAGGCACAATGAGCAGTTCTTC
CASASGRHNEQFF
>TRBJ1-2|TRBV6-5|.|.|15
TGTGCCAGCAGTTACTACGATTCCGGCGGCTATGGCTACACCTTC
CASSYYDSGGYGYTF
>TRBJ2-3|TRBV9|.|TRBD1|17
TGTGCCAGCAGCCCATGGGGTCAGGGGGTATCCACAGATACGCAGTATTTT
CASSPWGQGVSTDTQYF
>TRBJ2-1|TRBV7-9|few|.|14
TGTGCCAGCTCGGACCGGGATCAGGCGAATGAGCAGTTCTTC
CASSDRDQANEQFF
>TRBJ2-1|TRBV7-8|.|TRBD1|15
TGTGCCAGCAGCTTAGGGGGGACAGTCTACAATGAGCAGTTCTTC
CASSLGGTVYNEQFF
>TRBJ1-3|TRBV9|.|.|15
TGTGCCAGCAGCAGACAGAGTAGCTCTGGAAACACCATATATTTT
CASSRQSSSGNTIYF
>TRBJ2-7|TRBV28|.|.|12
TGTGCCAGCACTGGCACTAGGTACGAGCAGTACTTC
CASTGTRYEQYF
>TRBJ1-1|TRBV11-2|once|TRBD1|16
TGTGCCAGCAGCTTTCCCGTTGGGACAGGGAACACTGAAGCTTTCTTT
CASSFPVGTGNTEAFF